These 17 T cell receptor beta chains came from one sample sequenced in a study of human versus mouse CDR3 diversity and MHC coevolution. Assay: immunoSEQ multiplex PCR; the TCRdb copy retains only in-frame clones and omits some. The sample records tens of thousands of clones, just over 90% being singletons. The specimen sequenced was naive CD4+ T cells from blood. Subset described: CD45RO-negative CD62L-positive naive CD4 T cells. The receptor set was obtained from a person between 25 and 69 years old in good health.

The chain is built from TRBV9 and TRBJ1-4; TRBD1 matches 7 bases. The V segment lost 4 bases and the J segment 7 bases; nucleotides outside the gene matches: 7. This CDR3 contains 14 residues. The germline gives CDR1 SGDLS, CDR2 YYNGEE. The CDR3 bases are TGTGCCAGCAGCCCTGGGACAGCCGGTGAAAAACTGTTTTTT. Residues: CASSPGTAGEKLFF.

V and J are TRBV4-2 and TRBJ2-3; 9 bases fit TRBD1. The CDR3 spans 16 residues. J was trimmed by 2 bases and V by 3 bases; bases with no gene match: 6. The germline V gene has CDR1 LGHNA and CDR2 YNFKEQ. The CDR3 region has the DNA TGTGCCAGCAGCCACCGCCGGACAGGGGACACAGATACGCAGTATTTT. Amino acids: CASSHRRTGDTDTQYF.

A single count supports this clone. The gene calls are TRBV6-1 and TRBJ2-5, with 8 bases that match TRBD1. This CDR3 has 14 amino acids. The germline V gene encodes CDR1 MNHNS and CDR2 SASEGT. With V trimmed by 6 bases and J by 4 bases, 7 bases remained unmatched. This CDR3 is CASRHAGGGETQYF. The CDR3 DNA sequence: TGTGCCAGCAGACACGCAGGGGGCGGAGAGACCCAGTACTTC.

V and J are TRBV5-6 and TRBJ2-5; D unclear. The CDR3 runs 14 residues. Deletions cut 2 bases from V and 1 base from J, with 9 bases between. The germline gives CDR1 SGHDT, CDR2 YYEEEE. CDR3: CASSFPDFQETQYF. The CDR3 DNA follows: TGTGCCAGCAGCTTTCCTGACTTCCAAGAGACCCAGTACTTC.

The V and J genes are TRBV28 and TRBJ2-2; 8 bases line up with TRBD1. Trimming cost V 2 bases and J 4 bases; bases outside gene matches: 0. Germline V CDR1 and CDR2: MDHEN, SYDVKM. The CDR3 has 14 amino acids. The CDR3 coding sequence is TGTGCCAGCAGTTTAGGACAGGGCACCGGGGAGCTGTTTTTT. It codes for CASSLGQGTGELFF.

The rearrangement links TRBV5-1 to TRBJ2-7; D uncertain. Trimming took 1 base from V and 7 from J, leaving 9 bases between them. Germline V gene lookup returns CDR1 SGHRS and CDR2 YFSETQ. CDR3 length: 12 residues. CDR3 region: CASSLRMTEQYF. The CDR3 DNA is TGCGCCAGCAGCTTGAGAATGACAGAGCAGTACTTC. Looking up the rest from reference TRBV5-1 and TRBJ2-7 gives the full variable domain: KAGVTQTPRYLIKTRGQQVTLSCSPISGHRSVSWYQQTPGQGLQFLFEYFSETQRNKGNFPGRFSGRQFSNSRSEMNVSTLELGDSALYLCASSLRMTEQYFGPGTRLTVT.

The genes are TRBV9 and TRBJ1-1; D not certain. The CDR3 length is 16 residues. Per germline, CDR1 SGDLS and CDR2 YYNGEE. The V and J ends lost 0 bases and 5 bases respectively, with 17 bases between them. CDR3 sequence reads: CASSVGGSPSLTEAFF. CDR3 sequence (DNA): TGTGCCAGCAGCGTAGGAGGGAGCCCTTCTTTGACTGAAGCTTTCTTT.

The chain carries TRBV2 and TRBJ2-7; D perhaps matches TRBD1 (5 bases). CDR3 length: 14 amino acids. The germline CDR1 and CDR2 sequences are SNHLY and FYNNEI. Trimming removed 2 bases at V and 3 bases at J, with 11 bases between. The CDR3 is CASSEQGIYYEQYF. CDR3 bases: TGTGCCAGCAGTGAACAGGGCATCTACTACGAGCAGTACTTC.

The rearrangement uses TRBV5-4 and TRBJ2-7, with D perhaps matching TRBD2 (6 bases). Germline V gene sequence: CDR1 SGHNT, CDR2 YYREEE (reference sequence). The CDR3 has 16 amino acids. V dropped 0 bases and J dropped 1 base, with 14 bases sitting between them. The CDR3 DNA is TGTGCCAGCAGCTTGGGGGGACGCCGGGAGTCCTACGAGCAGTACTTC. Residues: CASSLGGRRESYEQYF.

The genes are TRBV11-2 and TRBJ2-7; 13 positions match TRBD2. Germline V lookup: CDR1 SGHAT, CDR2 FQNNGV. Unmatched junction bases numbered 5, after V lost 5 bases and J lost 7 bases. The CDR3 covers 14 residues. CDR3 DNA: TGTGCCAGCAGCGGACTAGCGGGAGCACTAGAGCAGTACTTC. Translation gives CASSGLAGALEQYF. Complete variable domain (other parts from reference TRBV11-2 and TRBJ2-7): EAGVAQSPRYKIIEKRQSVAFWCNPISGHATLYWYQQILGQGPKLLIQFQNNGVVDDSQLPKDRFSAERLKGVDSTLKIQPAKLEDSAVYLCASSGLAGALEQYFGPGTRLTVT.

This clone appeared a single time. The chain carries TRBV11-2 and TRBJ2-7, with 14 bases that match TRBD2. Trimming cost V 5 bases and J 2 bases; bases outside gene matches: 11. CDR3 length: 18 amino acids. The germline gives CDR1 SGHAT, CDR2 FQNNGV. CDR3 sequence reads: CASSPLTSGRARAYEQYF. The CDR3 region has the DNA TGTGCCAGCAGCCCCTTGACTAGCGGGAGGGCCCGGGCCTACGAGCAGTACTTC. Drawing the rest from reference TRBV11-2 and TRBJ2-7, the complete variable domain is EAGVAQSPRYKIIEKRQSVAFWCNPISGHATLYWYQQILGQGPKLLIQFQNNGVVDDSQLPKDRFSAERLKGVDSTLKIQPAKLEDSAVYLCASSPLTSGRARAYEQYFGPGTRLTVT.

The J gene is TRBJ2-2, the V gene TRBV28; TRBD1 agrees at 7 bases. The germline V gene encodes CDR1 MDHEN and CDR2 SYDVKM. The CDR3 contains 12 residues. V lost 8 bases to trimming and J lost 5 bases; unmatched junction nucleotides: 2. This CDR3 reads CASYRGTGELFF. The CDR3 region has the DNA TGTGCCAGCTACAGGGGTACCGGGGAGCTGTTTTTT.

This rearrangement joins TRBV5-1 to TRBJ2-5; 16 nucleotides agree with TRBD2. The CDR3 extends over 16 amino acids. The germline V gene encodes CDR1 SGHRS and CDR2 YFSETQ. V lost 3 bases and J lost 11; bases outside the gene matches: 10. This CDR3 reads CASSSGLAGGMEEQYF. CDR3 DNA: TGCGCCAGCAGCTCGGGACTAGCGGGGGGGATGGAGGAGCAGTACTTC.

The chain carries TRBV7-2 and TRBJ2-1; possible D gene TRBD2, 6 bases. The CDR3 is 13 residues long. Germline-derived CDR1 and CDR2 are SGHTA and FQGNSA. Trimming left V 3 bases short and J 8 bases short, with 11 bases between. The CDR3: CASSFTSSYEQFF. CDR3 DNA: TGTGCCAGCAGCTTCACTAGCTCCTATGAGCAGTTCTTC.

The V call is TRBV19, the J call TRBJ1-1; D is perhaps TRBD1 (5 bases). This CDR3 has 13 residues. V lost 11 bases and J 5 bases, leaving 18 bases between the germline ends. Germline assignment: CDR1 LNHDA and CDR2 SQIVND (reference sequence). This CDR3 reads CAVRVTGGTEAFF. CDR3 nucleotide sequence: TGTGCCGTGAGAGTAACAGGAGGGACTGAAGCTTTCTTT.

The J gene is TRBJ2-7, the V gene TRBV5-1, with 10 bases aligning to TRBD2. The CDR3 totals 15 residues. Germline assignment: CDR1 SGHRS and CDR2 YFSETQ. Trimming at V came to 0 bases and at J to 3 bases, leaving 3 bases not matched to a gene. Here the CDR3 reads CASSLALAGVYEQYF. CDR3 nucleotides: TGCGCCAGCAGCTTGGCGCTAGCGGGGGTCTACGAGCAGTACTTC. The full variable domain, with the rest looked up from reference TRBV5-1 and TRBJ2-7, is KAGVTQTPRYLIKTRGQQVTLSCSPISGHRSVSWYQQTPGQGLQFLFEYFSETQRNKGNFPGRFSGRQFSNSRSEMNVSTLELGDSALYLCASSLALAGVYEQYFGPGTRLTVT.

Concerning this clone: Other DNA sequences in the same sample also yield this CDR3. This chain connects TRBV4-1 to TRBJ2-7; TRBD1 matches 11 bases. In germline, CDR1 is MGHRA, CDR2 YSYEKL. Trimming took 1 base from V and 2 from J; bases not matched to a gene: 1. The CDR3 runs to 15 residues. CDR3: CASSQVGQGAYEQYF. The CDR3 coding sequence is TGCGCCAGCAGCCAAGTGGGACAGGGGGCCTACGAGCAGTACTTC.